A single T cell receptor beta chain is shown here with its context. This clone's antigen is unknown. Nothing much larger sits one base from this clone, and base qualities are not available. The germline ends are 12 bases apart after V is trimmed by 2 bases and J by 0 bases. The germline V gene sets CDR1 to MDHEN and CDR2 to SYDVKM. The CDR3 holds 16 amino acids from the cysteine to the phenylalanine. Only the CDR3 portion is preserved as DNA: 48 bases, with reading frame beginning at the first base. In Seattle, one collaborating source enrolled patients while the infection was active and tracked those patients longitudinally over the course of disease. Each collaborating institution followed its own protocols to collect whole blood in K2EDTA tubes. For TCRbeta analysis, collaborators shipped samples in one of three forms: frozen whole blood, isolated PBMCs, or DNA extracted from either of those sample types.

These data originate in a study of blood T cell repertoires in COVID-19 (dated by TCRdb to about 2020). For context, the study as a whole: Samples covering the acute and convalescent phases of COVID-19 were provided by collaborators in the United States, Italy and Spain. The repertoires were released in a freely available public database meant as a resource for research on the immune response to SARS-CoV-2. Where HLA class I and class II types were available, the types were taken from metadata supplied by the sample provider, not from assay-based typing. Subjects who had been exposed to COVID-19, were actively infected with it, or had recovered from it provided the deeply sampled blood TCRbeta repertoires that made up the dataset. The samples were drawn from two sources: the first 160 participants of the ongoing ImmuneRACE study, and over 1,000 subjects contributed by 6 global collaborators. A de-identified subject ID, COVID-19 status, age in years and sex were almost always included in the sample metadata. The material from the prospective study consisted of cDNA or gDNA derived from T cells, B-cell-depleted T cells, or PBMCs. The study at large found these results: The amount of clinical and demographic metadata varied by source and participant and was provided uncurated.

The immunoSEQ Assay, a bias-controlled multiplex PCR, was used to amplify TCRbeta CDR3 regions from genomic DNA. The paper's processing steps were these. Within the assay, amplification of reference gene primers was used to estimate how many nucleated cells each sample contained. Sequence reads were collapsed and filtered to measure the absolute abundance of every unique TCRbeta CDR3 rearrangement. For each sample, productive Simpson clonality was calculated as the square root of Simpson's diversity index across productive rearrangements. TCRdb provides this immuneACCESS table in a form limited to in-frame rearrangements. Some clones are lacking; in checked studies, under half of them reflect an unresolved V gene, and why the rest are absent is not known. That table furnishes V, J and clone size, whereas the DNA furnished D and trimming. This sample has approximately 150,000 clones in its table, and more than 75% of those were observed once. Jointly, the top ten make up 2.5% to 3% of the sample.

The chain was built from TRBV28 and TRBJ2-3; perhaps TRBD2 is the D gene, with 6 bases matching. The sample was peripheral blood. This clonotype was obtained from a woman older than 75 with COVID-19, enrolled during active disease. The CDR3 loop reads CASSLLRRGSTDTQYF. The nucleotide sequence is given as TGTGCCAGCAGTTTACTACGGCGGGGTAGCACAGATACGCAGTATTTT.